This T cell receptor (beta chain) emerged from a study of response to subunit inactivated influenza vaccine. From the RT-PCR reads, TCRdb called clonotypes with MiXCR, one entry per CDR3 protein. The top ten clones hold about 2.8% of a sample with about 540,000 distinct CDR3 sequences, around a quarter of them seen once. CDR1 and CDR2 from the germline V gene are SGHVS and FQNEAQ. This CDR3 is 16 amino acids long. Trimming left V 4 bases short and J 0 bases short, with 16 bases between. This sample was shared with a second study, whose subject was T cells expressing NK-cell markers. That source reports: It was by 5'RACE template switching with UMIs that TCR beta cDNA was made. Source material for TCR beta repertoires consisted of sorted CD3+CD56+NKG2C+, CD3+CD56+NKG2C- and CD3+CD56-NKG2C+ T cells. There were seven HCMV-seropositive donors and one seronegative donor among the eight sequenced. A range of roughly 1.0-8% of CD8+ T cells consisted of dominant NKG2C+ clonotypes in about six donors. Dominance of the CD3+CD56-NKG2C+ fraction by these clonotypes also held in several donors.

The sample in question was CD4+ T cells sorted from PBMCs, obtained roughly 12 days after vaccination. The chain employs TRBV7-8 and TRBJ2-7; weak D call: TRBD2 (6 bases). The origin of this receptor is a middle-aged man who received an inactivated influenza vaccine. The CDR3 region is CASSSPGYGSSYEQYF. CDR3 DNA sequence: TGTGCCAGCAGCTCCCCCGGGTACGGGAGCTCCTACGAGCAGTACTTC.